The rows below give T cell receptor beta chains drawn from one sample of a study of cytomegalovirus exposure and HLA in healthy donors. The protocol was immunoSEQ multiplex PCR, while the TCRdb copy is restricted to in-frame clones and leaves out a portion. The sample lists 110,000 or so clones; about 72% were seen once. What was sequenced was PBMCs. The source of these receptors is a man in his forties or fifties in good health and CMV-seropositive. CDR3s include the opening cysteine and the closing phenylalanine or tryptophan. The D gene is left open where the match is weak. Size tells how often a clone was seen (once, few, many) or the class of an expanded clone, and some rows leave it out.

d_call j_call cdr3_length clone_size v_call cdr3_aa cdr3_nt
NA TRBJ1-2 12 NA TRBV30 CAWRAGYGGYTF TGTGCCTGGAGGGCAGGTTATGGTGGCTACACCTTC
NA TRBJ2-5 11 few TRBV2 CASSELETQYF TGTGCCAGCAGTGAACTGGAGACCCAGTACTTC
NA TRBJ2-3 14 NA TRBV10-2 CASSQGADTDTQYF TGCGCCAGCAGTCAGGGTGCAGACACAGATACGCAGTATTTT
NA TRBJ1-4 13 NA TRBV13 CASSLRTREKLFF TGTGCCAGCAGCCTCCGGACTAGGGAAAAACTGTTTTTT
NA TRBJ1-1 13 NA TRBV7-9 CASSGQQNTEAFF TGTGCCAGCAGCGGACAGCAGAACACTGAAGCTTTCTTT
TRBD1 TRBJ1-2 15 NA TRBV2 CASNPGQRPLYGYTF TGTGCCTCTAACCCGGGACAGCGACCACTCTATGGCTACACCTTC
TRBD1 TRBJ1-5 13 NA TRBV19 CASSKDRDQPQHF TGTGCCAGTAGTAAGGACAGGGACCAGCCCCAGCATTTT
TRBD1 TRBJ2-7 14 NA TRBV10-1 CASSNRGRGGEQYF TGCGCCAGCAGTAACAGGGGCCGAGGGGGCGAGCAGTACTTC
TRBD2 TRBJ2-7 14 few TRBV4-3 CASSSGLADYEQYF TGCGCCAGCAGCTCGGGACTAGCGGACTACGAGCAGTACTTC
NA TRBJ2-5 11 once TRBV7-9 CASRGEVTQYF TGTGCCAGCAGGGGTGAGGTTACCCAGTACTTC
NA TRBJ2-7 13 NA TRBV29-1 CSVPQGSSYEQYF TGCAGCGTTCCCCAGGGGTCGTCCTACGAGCAGTACTTC
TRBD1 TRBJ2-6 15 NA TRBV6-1 CASDRGSSGANVLTF TGTGCCAGCGACAGGGGGAGCTCGGGGGCCAACGTCCTGACTTTC
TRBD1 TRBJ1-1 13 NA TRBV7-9 CASSLEGQVGAFF TGTGCCAGCAGCTTGGAGGGACAGGTTGGAGCTTTCTTT
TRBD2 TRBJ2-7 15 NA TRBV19 CASSRGTSDSYEQYF TGTGCCAGTAGTAGGGGGACTAGCGACTCCTACGAGCAGTACTTC
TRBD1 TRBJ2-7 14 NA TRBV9 CASSVGQGPYEQYF TGTGCCAGCAGCGTAGGACAGGGACCCTACGAGCAGTACTTC
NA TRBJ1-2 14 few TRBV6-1 CASILDRLNYGYTF TGTGCCAGCATCCTTGACAGGCTCAACTATGGCTACACCTTC
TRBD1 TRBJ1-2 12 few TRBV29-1 CSVGDRFRGYTF TGCAGCGTGGGGGACAGGTTCCGTGGCTACACCTTC
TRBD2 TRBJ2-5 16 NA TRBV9 CASSVGGLAGQETQYF TGTGCCAGCAGCGTAGGGGGACTAGCGGGGCAAGAGACCCAGTACTTC
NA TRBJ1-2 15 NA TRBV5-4 CASSPGWRSNYGYTF TGTGCCAGCAGTCCAGGTTGGAGGTCTAACTATGGCTACACCTTC
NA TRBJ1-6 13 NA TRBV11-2 CASSLNSDSPLHF TGTGCCAGCAGCTTAAATTCGGATTCACCCCTCCACTTT
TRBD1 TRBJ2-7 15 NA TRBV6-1 CASMYRGLTSYEQYF TGTGCCAGCATGTACAGGGGTCTAACCTCCTACGAGCAGTACTTC
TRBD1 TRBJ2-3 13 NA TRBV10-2 CASSRQGWNTQYF TGCGCCAGCAGTAGACAGGGGTGGAATACGCAGTATTTT
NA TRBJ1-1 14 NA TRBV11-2 CASSSYGGVTEAFF TGTGCCAGCAGCTCCTACGGGGGGGTCACTGAAGCTTTCTTT
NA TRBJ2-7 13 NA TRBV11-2 CASSLNRVYEQYF TGTGCCAGCAGCTTGAACAGGGTTTACGAGCAGTACTTC
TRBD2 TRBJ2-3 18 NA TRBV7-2 CASSFGLAGGRSTDTQYF TGTGCCAGCAGCTTCGGACTAGCGGGAGGCCGTAGCACAGATACGCAGTATTTT
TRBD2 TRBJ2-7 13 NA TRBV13 CASSWGREGEQYF TGTGCCAGCAGCTGGGGCAGGGAGGGCGAGCAGTACTTC
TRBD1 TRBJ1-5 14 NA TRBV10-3 CAISGNDRDQPQHF TGTGCCATCAGTGGAAATGACAGGGATCAGCCCCAGCATTTT
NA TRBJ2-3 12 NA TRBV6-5 CASSYGPDTQYF TGTGCCAGCAGTTACGGGCCAGATACGCAGTATTTT
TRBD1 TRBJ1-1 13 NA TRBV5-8 CASSPGQAREAFF TGTGCCAGCAGCCCGGGACAGGCTCGAGAAGCTTTCTTT